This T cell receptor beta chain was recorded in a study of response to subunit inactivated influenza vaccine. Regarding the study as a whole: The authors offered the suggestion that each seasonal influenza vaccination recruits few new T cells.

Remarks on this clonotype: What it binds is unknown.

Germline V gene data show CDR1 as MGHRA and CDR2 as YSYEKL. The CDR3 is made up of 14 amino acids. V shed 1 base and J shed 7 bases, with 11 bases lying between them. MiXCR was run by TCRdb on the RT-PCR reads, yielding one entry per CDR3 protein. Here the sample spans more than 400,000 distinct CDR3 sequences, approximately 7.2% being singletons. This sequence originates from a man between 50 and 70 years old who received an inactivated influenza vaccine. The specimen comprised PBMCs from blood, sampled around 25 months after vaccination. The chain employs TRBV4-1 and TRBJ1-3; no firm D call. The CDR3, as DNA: TGCGCCAGCAGCCAAGGGAAGAAAGCCAACACCATATATTTT. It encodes CASSQGKKANTIYF.